These 11 T cell receptor beta chains were all obtained from the same sample, sequenced in a study of shared clonotypes between healthy human individuals (dated by TCRdb to about 2020). The library was obtained by the immunoSEQ multiplex PCR assay. What TCRdb holds here is the immuneACCESS table cut down to in-frame rearrangements. Part of the clones is not present; checked against another copy, under half of the missing clones reflect an unresolved V gene, and the others are unexplained. The sample has over 2 million clones on record, roughly 94% of them singletons. The ten largest clones represent under 0.15% of the sample. Material for sequencing was naive CD4+ T cells sorted from blood. The sample's cell subset or site label is to be understood as: CD45RA+ positively selected. The receptors come from a man between 18 and 35 years old in good health.

The CDR3 DNA follows: TGTGCCAGCGGTCACAGGGTCAACACTGAAGCTTTCTTT. The encoded protein is CASGHRVNTEAFF. V and J are TRBV6-1 and TRBJ1-1, with a possible D match to TRBD1 (6 bases). The CDR3 loop spans 13 amino acids. With 8 bases removed from V and 2 bases from J, the gap between germline ends came to 12 bases. Germline V gene sequence: CDR1 MNHNS, CDR2 SASEGT.

In this sample, this clone turned up once. The chain combines TRBV4-1 with TRBJ1-5; a weak D match, TRBD1 (6 bases). V gave up 0 bases and J gave up 7 bases, with 22 bases separating them. Germline V gene data show CDR1 as MGHRA and CDR2 as YSYEKL. This CDR3 contains 18 residues. The CDR3 DNA reads TGCGCCAGCAGCCAAGATAATTGGGACATGATGGAGGGACAGCCCCAGCATTTT. Its translation is CASSQDNWDMMEGQPQHF.

This chain links TRBV7-2 with TRBJ2-7; TRBD2 matches at 9 bases. Germline CDR1 reads SGHTA; CDR2 reads FQGNSA. CDR3 length: 14 residues. With 2 bases clipped from V and 6 bases from J, the junction kept 5 bases outside the gene matches. The chain's CDR3 is CASSLRASGTEQYF. The DNA for the CDR3 is TGTGCCAGCAGCTTACGCGCTAGCGGGACCGAGCAGTACTTC.

V usage is TRBV5-1 and J usage is TRBJ1-4; no definite D call. Per germline, CDR1 SGHRS and CDR2 YFSETQ. The CDR3 has 13 residues. The ends were cut back, 5 bases at V and 2 bases at J, with 7 bases in the middle. Here the CDR3 DNA reads TGCGCCAGCAGGCGCGGGACTAATGAAAAACTGTTTTTT. It codes for CASRRGTNEKLFF.

The genes are TRBV7-2 and TRBJ2-5, with 7 bases identical to TRBD2. Germline CDR1 and CDR2: SGHTA and FQGNSA. CDR3 length: 19 residues. After removal of 5 bases from V and 5 bases from J, the junction contained 23 bases not matched to a gene. The CDR3 region has the DNA TGTGCCAGCAGCGCCCCACGGGGACTAAGTAACGAAGTCCGGGAGACCCAGTACTTC. Protein product: CASSAPRGLSNEVRETQYF.

V usage is TRBV4-3 and J usage is TRBJ2-5; TRBD1 matches 7 bases. The DNA end is more similar to TRBJ2-7, so the J call may be wrong. Per the germline V gene, CDR1 is LGHNA and CDR2 is YSLEER. This CDR3 contains 15 residues. The CDR3 is CASSQDLTGAYEQYF. CDR3 bases: TGCGCCAGCAGCCAAGATCTAACAGGGGCATACGAGCAGTACTTC.

DNA for the CDR3: TGTGCCAGCAGCTTAGGGGCAGCGACAGATCAGCCCCAGCATTTT. This translates into CASSLGAATDQPQHF. V gene TRBV7-2 combines with J gene TRBJ1-5; D perhaps matches TRBD1 (5 bases). Deletions cut 1 base from V and 5 bases from J, with 12 bases between. The CDR3 extends over 15 amino acids. Germline CDR1 and CDR2: SGHTA and FQGNSA.

This chain links TRBV6-1 with TRBJ2-2; 9 bases are a match to TRBD1. The CDR3 is 15 residues long. The V segment lost 3 bases and the J segment 6 bases; nucleotides outside the gene matches: 5. CDR1 is MNHNS, CDR2 SASEGT, per germline. The CDR3: CASSETGQGAGELFF. For the CDR3, the DNA is TGTGCCAGCAGTGAGACGGGACAGGGTGCCGGGGAGCTGTTTTTT.

This clone was seen just once. The chain recombines TRBV30 with TRBJ1-2, with D hard to call. Trimming took off 5 bases at V and 6 bases at J, with 22 bases between the two ends. CDR1 is GTSNPN, CDR2 SVGIG, per germline (reference sequence). This CDR3 region has 15 residues. CDR3: CAWLFQGGKVDGYTF. In DNA, the CDR3 is TGTGCCTGGCTATTTCAAGGAGGGAAGGTCGATGGCTACACCTTC.

This sequence joins TRBV5-4 and TRBJ2-3, with no clear D. Germline CDR1 SGHNT, CDR2 YYREEE (reference sequence). This CDR3 comprises 13 residues. The V and J ends lost 5 bases and 2 bases respectively, with 9 bases between them. This CDR3 reads CASSQLPTDTQYF. CDR3 coding DNA: TGTGCCAGCAGTCAACTCCCCACAGATACGCAGTATTTT.

This chain joins TRBV6-6 and TRBJ1-3; D perhaps matches TRBD1 (5 bases). The ends were cut back, 0 bases at V and 8 bases at J, with 11 bases in the middle. CDR1 and CDR2 from the germline V gene are MNHNY and SVGAGI (reference sequence). This CDR3 spans 14 amino acids. In DNA form, the CDR3 reads TGTGCCAGCAGTTACTCCGCGCAGGGAGACACCATATATTTT. Amino acid sequence: CASSYSAQGDTIYF.